A selection of T cell receptor beta chains follows, all from one sample in a study of graft-versus-host responses after intestinal transplantation. Antigens for these TCRs are unknown. Measured with immunoSEQ multiplex PCR; TCRdb has only the in-frame clones, and not every one. The sample has 100,000 or so clones; roughly 91% are singletons. The source was unstimulated CD4+ T cells sorted from spleen or lymph node cells, collected before transplant. The source of these receptors is a human donor who was the organ donor for an intestinal transplant. The CDR3 runs from the conserved cysteine through the conserved F or W. The order of the fields is J gene, clone size, V gene, D gene, CDR3 DNA, CDR3 protein. The D gene is left open where the match is weak. Clone size is stated in some rows and not others, as once, few, many or a class when expanded.

TRBJ1-4 | once | TRBV4-1 | TRBD1 | TGCGCCAGCAGGGACCCCGGGACAGGGCAAGAAAAACTGTTTTTT | CASRDPGTGQEKLFF
TRBJ2-1 | NA | TRBV7-2 | TRBD2 | TGTGCCAGCAGCTTGGGCGGGACTAGCGGAAATGAGCAGTTCTTC | CASSLGGTSGNEQFF
TRBJ2-7 | NA | TRBV6-5 | TRBD2 | TGTGCCAGCAGCCTAGCGGGAGACGAGCAGTACTTC | CASSLAGDEQYF
TRBJ2-5 | NA | TRBV5-1 | TRBD2 | TGCGCCAGCAGCCGGGGACTAGTCCAAGAGACCCAGTACTTC | CASSRGLVQETQYF
TRBJ2-5 | NA | TRBV5-4 | TRBD1 | TGTGCCAGCAGCTTGGTCCTGGGACAGGGGGCGGGAGAGACCCAGTACTTC | CASSLVLGQGAGETQYF
TRBJ2-7 | NA | TRBV15 | NA | TGTGCCACCAGCAGAGATCGCTCCTACGAGCAGTACTTC | CATSRDRSYEQYF
TRBJ1-1 | NA | TRBV27 | NA | TGTGCCAGCACTTTCCTCCGGTGGGGGGAGGACACTGAAGCTTTCTTT | CASTFLRWGEDTEAFF
TRBJ2-3 | NA | TRBV12-2 | NA | TGTGCAAGTCGCTTCTCTCAGTATTTT | CASRFSQYF
TRBJ1-2 | once | TRBV4-1 | NA | TGCGCCAGCAGCCAAGGAGGGTTTAACTATGGCTACACCTTC | CASSQGGFNYGYTF
TRBJ2-2 | once | TRBV9 | NA | TGTGCCAGCAGCCCCCTTCGCGGGAACCCCGGGGAGCTGTTTTTT | CASSPLRGNPGELFF
TRBJ1-2 | NA | TRBV28 | NA | TGTGCCAGCATTCCCCGTCTGGGCAGATACCTAAACTATGGCTACACCTTC | CASIPRLGRYLNYGYTF
TRBJ1-2 | NA | TRBV6-5 | NA | TGTGCCAGCAGTTTGGGGGCACCCTCTAACTATGGCTACACCTTC | CASSLGAPSNYGYTF
TRBJ2-2 | NA | TRBV5-1 | NA | TGCGCCAGCAGCTTGACCGGGACTGCTCGCTTACGGGAGCTGTTTTTT | CASSLTGTARLRELFF
TRBJ2-1 | NA | TRBV11-2 | NA | TGTGCCAGCAGCTTAATCCTGGTCTCTAATCAGTTCTTC | CASSLILVSNQFF
TRBJ2-1 | NA | TRBV4-3 | NA | TGCGCCAGCAGCCAAGATCCGGTTGAGCAGTTCTTC | CASSQDPVEQFF
TRBJ2-2 | NA | TRBV5-1 | NA | TGCGCCAGCAGCTTGGTTCAGGGTAATACCGGGGAGCTGTTTTTT | CASSLVQGNTGELFF
TRBJ2-7 | NA | TRBV6-6 | NA | TGTGCCAGCATCGGCAGGCCTCCCTACGAGCAGTACTTC | CASIGRPPYEQYF
TRBJ1-1 | NA | TRBV7-6 | NA | TGTGCCAGCAGCTTACTCGTCCAGGGGATGAGCACTGAAGCTTTCTTT | CASSLLVQGMSTEAFF
TRBJ2-1 | NA | TRBV13 | TRBD2 | TGTGCCAGCAGGCTCGGGACTAGCGGGGGCAATGAGCAGTTCTTC | CASRLGTSGGNEQFF
TRBJ1-2 | NA | TRBV19 | NA | TGTGCCAGTAGTATTTGGTCAGGGGCTTCTAACTATGGCTACACCTTC | CASSIWSGASNYGYTF
TRBJ2-5 | NA | TRBV28 | NA | TGTGCCAGCAGTTTAAGTGGGGCTGGGGAGACCCAGTACTTC | CASSLSGAGETQYF
TRBJ2-7 | NA | TRBV10-3 | TRBD1 | TGTGCCATCATGAAGGGACAGGGGGGCAACGAGCAGTACTTC | CAIMKGQGGNEQYF